This T cell receptor (beta chain) was sequenced for a study of early T cells in non-severe SARS-CoV-2 infection. Across the whole study: Chains stayed unpaired after sequencing of bulk RNA from unsorted whole blood.

This CDR3 has 15 residues. Looked up from germline, CDR1 is MDHEN and CDR2 is SYDVKM. Trimming took 2 bases from V and 7 from J; bases not matched to a gene: 4. The protocol attached unique molecular identifiers to individual cDNA molecules. A single record per CDR3 protein comes from TCRdb applying MiXCR to the 5' RACE reads. The profile shows approximately 83,000 distinct CDR3 sequences, more than 13% of them singletons. This clonotype turned up a few times. Its antigen is undetermined. Findings and caveats of the study: Reliance on VDJdb matching favored anti-spike CD8 responses; private and CD4 specificities were missed.

The chain has TRBV28 and TRBJ1-6; 8 positions match TRBD1. Sequencing input: whole blood. This TCR was sampled from an adult who was a healthcare worker with PCR-confirmed SARS-CoV-2 infection or an uninfected control (not recorded which). The CDR3: CASSLARGLNSPLHF. CDR3 DNA: TGTGCCAGCAGTTTAGCCAGGGGGCTGAATTCACCCCTCCACTTT.